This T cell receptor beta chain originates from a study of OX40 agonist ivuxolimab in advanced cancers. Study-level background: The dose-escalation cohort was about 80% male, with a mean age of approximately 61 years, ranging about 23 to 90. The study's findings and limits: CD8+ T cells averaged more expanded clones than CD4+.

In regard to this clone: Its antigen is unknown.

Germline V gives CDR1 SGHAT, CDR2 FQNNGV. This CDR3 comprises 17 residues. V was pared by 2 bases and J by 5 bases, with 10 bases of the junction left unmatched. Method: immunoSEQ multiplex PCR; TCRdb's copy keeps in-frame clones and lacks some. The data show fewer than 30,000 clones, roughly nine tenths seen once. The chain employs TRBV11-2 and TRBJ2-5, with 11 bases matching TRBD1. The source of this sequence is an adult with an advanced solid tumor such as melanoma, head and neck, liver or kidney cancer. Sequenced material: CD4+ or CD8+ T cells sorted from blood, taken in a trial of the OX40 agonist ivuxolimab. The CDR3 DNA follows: TGTGCCAGCAGCTTAATCTCCGGACAGGGGGCTTGGGAGACCCAGTACTTC. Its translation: CASSLISGQGAWETQYF.